This TCR beta chain was recorded in a study of blood T cells in healthy people across ages. A second PCR, run for 7 to 11 cycles, used a sample-barcoded 5' primer plus a J-beta primer mix. Each CDR3 protein is one row after TCRdb ran MiXCR on the 5' RACE reads. The sample carries 790,000 or so distinct CDR3 sequences, 56% recorded once. This clonotype was recorded a few times. This receptor was identified in a man aged 35 to 55 in good health. The sequencing sample was made of blood.

This CDR3 is CSARDLEAALSNQPQHF. In DNA, the CDR3 is TGCAGTGCTAGAGACCTCGAGGCGGCCCTTAGCAATCAGCCCCAGCATTTT. V and J are TRBV20-1 and TRBJ1-5; no firm D call. CDR1 and CDR2 from the germline V gene are DFQATT and SNEGSKA (reference sequence). The CDR3 is 17 residues long. The V gene lost 0 bases and the J gene lost 0 bases, with 15 bases spanning the gap.